The present entry profiles one TCR beta chain with its context. The data were obtained in a study of CD8+ T cells in alopecia areata. This CDR3 contains 13 residues. V was cut by 3 bases and J by 16 bases, with 19 bases left in between. The V gene's germline CDR1 is SGHDN and CDR2 FVKESK. RNA extraction and reverse transcription yielded cDNA as sequencing template. Method: immunoSEQ multiplex PCR; TCRdb's copy keeps in-frame clones and lacks some. The sample has 180,000 or so clones, about 66% seen once. The chain uses TRBV14 and TRBJ2-1, with D perhaps TRBD1 (6 bases). Sequenced here: CD8+ T cells sorted from blood, sampled at week 0. This TCR derives from a human donor with alopecia areata. The CDR3 DNA reads as TGTGCCAGCAGCCATGTAGACAGGTTCCTTCCCTTCTTC. The encoded protein is CASSHVDRFLPFF.